What follows are 4 T cell receptor beta chains derived from one specimen sequenced in a study of cytomegalovirus exposure and HLA in healthy donors. PCR employed 60 Vbeta and 13 Jbeta primers. Profiled with immunoSEQ multiplex PCR; TCRdb holds only in-frame clones, not every one. The table has 150,000 to 160,000 clones, around 80% seen once. The specimen was PBMCs. The source is a woman aged 40-49 years in good health and CMV-seronegative.

This clone was detected only once. This sequence joins TRBV10-3 and TRBJ2-5; 9 nucleotides align to TRBD1. CDR1 ENHRY and CDR2 SYGVKD come from the germline V gene. CDR3 size: 13 residues. J was trimmed by 2 bases and V by 6 bases; bases with no gene match: 1. CDR3 sequence reads: CAIRTGGQETQYF. The CDR3 DNA follows: TGTGCCATCAGGACAGGGGGACAAGAGACCCAGTACTTC.

The rearrangement uses TRBV30 and TRBJ2-2, with TRBD2 as a possible D gene (5 bases). CDR1 and CDR2 (germline): GTSNPN, SVGIG (reference sequence). The CDR3 length is 13 residues. V was shortened by 4 bases and J by 6 bases, with 12 bases between the two germline ends. CDR3 coding DNA: TGTGCCTGGAATCGGGGATTGGCCGGGGAGCTGTTTTTT. Its translation is CAWNRGLAGELFF.

The V and J genes are TRBV28 and TRBJ2-7; 9 positions agree with TRBD1. The CDR3 covers 14 residues. CDR1 and CDR2 (germline): MDHEN, SYDVKM. After removal of 8 bases from V and 0 bases from J, the junction contained 5 bases not matched to a gene. The CDR3 nucleotides read TGTGCCAGCGAGGGACAGGGAAGCTCCTACGAGCAGTACTTC. It is translated as CASEGQGSSYEQYF.

The chain recombines TRBV6-5 with TRBJ1-1; weak D call: TRBD1 (5 bases). Trimming pared 0 bases from V and 8 bases from J, leaving 10 bases between. Germline-derived CDR1 and CDR2 are MNHEY and SVGAGI. CDR3 length: 13 residues. The CDR3 nucleotides read TGTGCCAGCAGTTACTCTACAGGTGCAGAAGCTTTCTTT. Translation gives CASSYSTGAEAFF.